This paragraph covers one T cell receptor (beta chain) sequence. Its matching antigen is unknown. The record originates from a study of CD8 T cells in ankylosing spondylitis. Libraries of TCR beta came from quantitative 5'-RACE with molecular barcodes. Each CDR3 protein gets one entry after TCRdb re-called the 5' RACE reads with MiXCR. The sample has around 100,000 distinct CDR3 sequences, about 24% seen once. Study-wide findings and caveats: CD8+ cells made up the disease-linked clones, which were relatively rare in peripheral blood.

The clonotype was recovered from a male donor with ankylosing spondylitis. The sequencing sample was made of synovial fluid, either unsorted or a sorted T cell fraction (not recorded which).

The CDR3 reads CASSLVGGMGDTQYF. The CDR3 coding sequence is TGTGCCAGCAGTTTAGTGGGGGGAATGGGAGATACGCAGTATTTT. This chain links TRBV12-3 or TRBV12-4 with TRBJ2-3; D may be TRBD2 (6 bases). This CDR3 has 15 amino acids. Trimming shortened V by 1 base and J by 5 bases, and 13 bases separated the two germline ends.